One sample yielded the 30 T cell receptor beta chains listed below, sequenced in a study of T cells in narcolepsy. Some clones are missing from TCRdb's copy, which holds only in-frame ones; the method was immunoSEQ multiplex PCR. The table has about 32,000 clones, less than 90% seen once. Sequencing was done on a sample of memory (CD45RA-) CD4+ T cells from blood. Every receptor here comes from a human donor in good health.

The chain has TRBV7-2 and TRBJ2-6, with D unresolved. Trimming removed 2 bases at V and 2 bases at J, with 1 base between. The CDR3 extends over 13 amino acids. Per the germline V gene, CDR1 is SGHTA and CDR2 is FQGNSA. In DNA form, the CDR3 reads TGTGCCAGCAGCTTAACTGGGGCCAACGTCCTGACTTTC. As protein: CASSLTGANVLTF.

The J gene is TRBJ1-4, the V gene TRBV5-6, with D possibly TRBD1 on 5 matching bases. Trimming left V 3 bases short and J 3 bases short, with 15 bases between. The CDR3 runs to 16 residues. Germline assignment: CDR1 SGHDT and CDR2 YYEEEE. CDR3 coding DNA: TGTGCCAGCAGCTCAGACAGACGAAGGGCTAATGAAAAACTGTTTTTT. This sequence encodes CASSSDRRRANEKLFF.

This chain links TRBV10-1 with TRBJ1-1; D unresolved. V dropped 7 bases and J dropped 4 bases, with 10 bases sitting between them. From germline, CDR1 is WNHNN and CDR2 SYGVQD (reference sequence). This CDR3 is 12 amino acids long. The CDR3 DNA reads TGCGCCAGCACCCCCCGGAGCACTGAAGCTTTCTTT. Amino acids: CASTPRSTEAFF.

The CDR3 protein is CASGGQDHYGYTF. The CDR3 nucleotides read TGTGCCAGCGGCGGGCAGGACCATTATGGCTACACCTTC. The chain uses TRBV11-2 and TRBJ1-2; D unresolved. Germline V gene data show CDR1 as SGHAT and CDR2 as FQNNGV. The CDR3 extends over 13 amino acids. V shed 8 bases and J shed 5 bases, with 15 bases lying between them.

The CDR3 sequence is CASSQVGGTTGELFF. For the CDR3, the DNA is TGCGCCAGCAGCCAAGTTGGGGGTACCACCGGGGAGCTGTTTTTT. The V call is TRBV5-1, the J call TRBJ2-2, with D possibly being TRBD1 or TRBD2 (5 bases each). CDR3 length equals 15 residues. Germline CDR1 and CDR2: SGHRS and YFSETQ. Trimming pared 4 bases from V and 4 bases from J, leaving 14 bases between.

A few counts support this clone. The V and J genes are TRBV30 and TRBJ1-2, with D perhaps TRBD1 (5 bases). Trimming pared 0 bases from V and 12 bases from J, leaving 17 bases between. From germline, CDR1 is GTSNPN and CDR2 SVGIG (reference sequence). The CDR3 extends over 13 amino acids. The DNA of the CDR3 is TGTGCCTGGAGTGTGGAAATCGGGGGAAGGAACACCTTC. Its protein product is CAWSVEIGGRNTF.

This chain links TRBV4-1 with TRBJ1-1, with 9 bases lining up with TRBD1. V was pared by 0 bases and J by 5 bases, with 4 bases of the junction left unmatched. Germline CDR1 reads MGHRA; CDR2 reads YSYEKL. The CDR3 runs 15 residues. The CDR3 region is CASSQDGTGQTEAFF. CDR3 bases: TGCGCCAGCAGCCAAGACGGGACAGGGCAAACTGAAGCTTTCTTT.

This rearrangement joins TRBV5-1 to TRBJ2-7, with D perhaps TRBD1 (6 bases). The CDR3 runs to 16 residues. Trimming shortened V by 4 bases and J by 0 bases, and 17 bases separated the two germline ends. CDR1 and CDR2 (germline): SGHRS, YFSETQ. The CDR3 region is CASSPLGGSNSYEQYF. Here the CDR3 DNA reads TGCGCCAGCAGCCCGTTAGGGGGATCCAACTCCTACGAGCAGTACTTC.

CDR3 nucleotides: TGCGCCAGCAGTGAAGGGAGAGGTAATTCACCCCTCCACTTT. As protein: CASSEGRGNSPLHF. The chain is built from TRBV10-1 and TRBJ1-6; D gene ambiguous. The CDR3 is made up of 14 amino acids. The V and J ends lost 3 bases and 6 bases respectively, with 9 bases between them. Germline-derived CDR1 and CDR2 are WNHNN and SYGVQD (reference sequence).

The chain is built from TRBV4-1 and TRBJ2-3; a possible D gene is TRBD2 (5 bases). V gave up 1 base and J gave up 6 bases, with 17 bases separating them. The CDR3 length is 16 residues. Germline assignment: CDR1 MGHRA and CDR2 YSYEKL. The CDR3 DNA is TGCGCCAGCAGCCAAGTTGATCTGCTAGCCTATGATACGCAGTATTTT. Translated: CASSQVDLLAYDTQYF.

The chain links TRBV19 to TRBJ1-5; maybe TRBD1 (6 bases). The germline V gene has CDR1 LNHDA and CDR2 SQIVND (reference sequence). V dropped 3 bases and J dropped 7 bases, with 13 bases sitting between them. The CDR3 is 14 amino acids. DNA of the CDR3: TGTGCCAGTAGTATGATACAGGGTGGGCAGCCCCAGCATTTT. The encoded protein is CASSMIQGGQPQHF.

The chain recombines TRBV7-9 with TRBJ1-4; 12 bases are a match to TRBD1. The CDR3 has 18 amino acids. After removal of 5 bases from V and 8 bases from J, the junction contained 15 bases not matched to a gene. CDR1 is SEHNR and CDR2 is FQNEAQ in the germline V gene (reference sequence). CDR3 bases: TGTGCCAGCAGCGGACGTTCCGGGACAGGGGGCGGGTCGGAAAAACTGTTTTTT. It codes for CASSGRSGTGGGSEKLFF.

This clone was observed a handful of times. The chain carries TRBV5-5 and TRBJ2-7, with D unresolved. The V gene lost 0 bases and the J gene lost 2 bases, with 9 bases spanning the gap. The germline CDR1 and CDR2 sequences are SGHKS and YYEKEE (reference sequence). The CDR3 extends over 14 amino acids. This CDR3 is CASSLEDVAYEQYV. In DNA, the CDR3 is TGTGCCAGCAGCTTGGAGGACGTAGCCTACGAGCAGTACGTC.

The chain has TRBV10-3 and TRBJ1-2; 10 bases are shared with TRBD1. CDR1 ENHRY and CDR2 SYGVKD come from the germline V gene. The CDR3 is 14 residues long. The V and J ends lost 7 bases and 4 bases, in that order; junction bases with no gene match: 6. The CDR3 bases are TGTGCCATCAAGGACAGGGGGTTTCTCTATGGCTACACCTTC. Its protein product is CAIKDRGFLYGYTF.

The rearrangement links TRBV19 to TRBJ2-7; 11 bases are a match to TRBD2. Germline V gene data show CDR1 as LNHDA and CDR2 as SQIVND (reference sequence). CDR3 length: 15 residues. V gave up 5 bases and J gave up 2 bases; unmatched junction bases: 5. The CDR3 nucleotides read TGTGCCAGTAGTTTTAGCGGGGGGGCCCCCTACGAGCAGTACTTC. Translating gives CASSFSGGAPYEQYF.

This chain connects TRBV5-1 to TRBJ1-1; D call uncertain. This CDR3 region has 13 residues. Trimming took 1 base from V and 5 from J, leaving 9 bases between them. CDR1 is SGHRS, CDR2 YFSETQ, per germline. The CDR3 bases are TGCGCCAGCAGCTTGAGTGTGGGTACTGAAGCTTTCTTT. Translation gives CASSLSVGTEAFF.

The chain recombines TRBV11-2 with TRBJ1-6; the match to TRBD1 covers 7 bases. CDR1 and CDR2 (germline): SGHAT, FQNNGV. V trimming: 0 bases; J trimming: 11 bases; junction bases outside the gene matches: 4. The CDR3 is 14 residues long. The CDR3 region is CASSLDGQVAPLHF. The CDR3 bases are TGTGCCAGCAGCTTAGACGGACAGGTAGCACCCCTCCACTTT.

The chain joins TRBV28 to TRBJ2-7; possibly TRBD2 for D (5 bases). The CDR3 consists of 13 residues. CDR1 is MDHEN and CDR2 is SYDVKM in the germline V gene. V lost 6 bases and J 6 bases, leaving 15 bases between the germline ends. CDR3 protein: CASRLRIRGEQYV. The CDR3, as DNA: TGTGCCAGCAGGCTAAGAATACGGGGCGAGCAGTACGTC.

The CDR3 DNA reads TGCGCCAGCAGCTTCTCGGGCCAGTGGACCTACGAGCAGTACTTC. Its translation is CASSFSGQWTYEQYF. This chain uses TRBV5-1 with TRBJ2-7; D unresolved. This CDR3 spans 15 amino acids. V dropped 2 bases and J dropped 2 bases, with 14 bases sitting between them. Germline CDR1 is SGHRS and CDR2 is YFSETQ.

A few counts support this clone. The chain carries TRBV19 and TRBJ1-3; D is possibly TRBD1 (5 bases). The V gene's germline CDR1 is LNHDA and CDR2 SQIVND (reference sequence). The CDR3 is made up of 16 amino acids. V lost 5 bases, J lost 0 bases, and 14 bases lay in between. The CDR3 DNA reads as TGTGCCAGTAGTTTCTTTGGGACGAGCTCTGGAAACACCATATATTTT. This encodes CASSFFGTSSGNTIYF.

The gene calls are TRBV5-5 and TRBJ2-1; D remains ambiguous. The CDR3 contains 12 residues. Trimming stripped 5 bases from V and 3 bases from J, with 6 bases between. Germline V gene lookup returns CDR1 SGHKS and CDR2 YYEKEE (reference sequence). The CDR3 DNA reads as TGTGCCAGCAGTACGTACTACAATGAGCAGTTCTTC. This sequence encodes CASSTYYNEQFF.

This chain links TRBV5-6 with TRBJ2-7; 7 positions match TRBD2. The CDR3 has 14 residues. The V gene's germline CDR1 is SGHDT and CDR2 YYEEEE. V lost 5 bases, J lost 6 bases, and 11 bases stayed unmatched. This chain's CDR3 is CASRSQGGAVEQYV. The CDR3 DNA is TGTGCCAGCAGGTCCCAGGGAGGGGCGGTCGAGCAGTACGTC.

This clone was detected only once. The chain joins TRBV11-3 to TRBJ2-2, with D unresolved. V lost 5 bases to trimming and J lost 4 bases, with 8 bases between them. This CDR3 is built from 13 residues. Per germline, CDR1 SGHNT and CDR2 YENEEA. CDR3: CASSPSTTGELFF. The CDR3 DNA reads TGTGCCAGCAGCCCCTCGACCACCGGGGAGCTGTTTTTT.

In its sample, this clone was seen a few times. The rearrangement links TRBV6-5 to TRBJ2-7; D may be TRBD2 (6 bases). This CDR3 has 13 amino acids. The V gene lost 0 bases and the J gene lost 8 bases, with 11 bases spanning the gap. The germline CDR1 and CDR2 sequences are MNHEY and SVGAGI. CDR3 in DNA: TGTGCCAGCAGTTACTCGATCGGGGGACAGCAGTACGTC. Its protein product is CASSYSIGGQQYV.

The V call is TRBV2, the J call TRBJ1-5; D gene ambiguous. V dropped 4 bases and J dropped 5 bases, with 9 bases sitting between them. Germline values: CDR1 SNHLY, CDR2 FYNNEI. The CDR3 runs to 13 residues. The CDR3 sequence: CASSGERHQPQHF. In DNA form, the CDR3 reads TGTGCCAGCAGTGGGGAAAGGCATCAGCCCCAGCATTTT.

The rearrangement uses TRBV28 and TRBJ1-2; perhaps TRBD1 as D (6 bases). V lost 6 bases to trimming and J lost 6 bases, with 14 bases between them. This CDR3 has 13 amino acids. Germline V gene sequence: CDR1 MDHEN, CDR2 SYDVKM. CDR3 residues: CASSPNRANGYTF. In DNA, the CDR3 is TGTGCCAGCAGCCCCAACAGGGCTAATGGCTACACCTTC.

This clone was detected once. The chain uses TRBV7-8 and TRBJ2-7; tentative D call: TRBD2 (6 bases). The CDR3 consists of 16 residues. Trimming pared 2 bases from V and 2 bases from J, leaving 16 bases between. Per germline, CDR1 SGHVS and CDR2 FQNEAQ. The CDR3 loop is CASSLTGDLRAYEQYF. The CDR3, as DNA: TGTGCCAGCAGCTTAACGGGGGACTTAAGGGCCTACGAGCAGTACTTC.

The chain couples TRBV6-5 to TRBJ2-1; D possibly corresponds to TRBD2 (6 bases). V was shortened by 4 bases and J by 0 bases, with 13 bases between the two germline ends. CDR1 is MNHEY and CDR2 is SVGAGI in the germline V gene. This CDR3 has 16 amino acids. CDR3: CASSLAGTSSYNEQFF. DNA of the CDR3: TGTGCCAGCAGTTTAGCCGGGACTTCCTCCTACAATGAGCAGTTCTTC.

This rearrangement joins TRBV2 to TRBJ1-5, with TRBD1 identical over 8 bases. V gave up 5 bases and J gave up 3 bases; unmatched junction bases: 6. Per the germline V gene, CDR1 is SNHLY and CDR2 is FYNNEI. This CDR3 contains 15 residues. In DNA form, the CDR3 reads TGTGCCAGCAGTCCCGGGACAGGACTCAATCAGCCCCAGCATTTT. This codes for CASSPGTGLNQPQHF.

The rearrangement links TRBV28 to TRBJ1-5, with D possibly TRBD1 on 6 matching bases. From germline, CDR1 is MDHEN and CDR2 SYDVKM. V shed 4 bases and J shed 0 bases, with 13 bases lying between them. This CDR3 spans 16 amino acids. CDR3 sequence (DNA): TGTGCCAGCAGTTCCGACAGGTTCCTTAGCAATCAGCCCCAGCATTTT. Protein product: CASSSDRFLSNQPQHF. Using reference TRBV28 and TRBJ1-5 for the parts outside the CDR3, the full variable domain is DVKVTQSSRYLVKRTGEKVFLECVQDMDHENMFWYRQDPGLGLRLIYFSYDVKMKEKGDIPEGYSVSREKKERFSLILESASTNQTSMYLCASSSDRFLSNQPQHFGDGTRLSIL.